This entry lists 24 T cell receptor beta chains sequenced from one sample in a study of T cell responses to AZD1222 COVID-19 vaccine. Generated by immunoSEQ multiplex PCR, the TCRdb table keeps only in-frame clones and is missing some. This table holds around 190,000 clones, around 92% found once. The material was peripheral blood, obtained on day 0 of AZD1222 vaccination. Every receptor here comes from an adult in good health.

Only one count was recorded for this clone. The chain recombines TRBV27 with TRBJ1-3, with a tentative D call TRBD1 (6 bases). Trimming stripped 6 bases from V and 0 bases from J, with 9 bases between. CDR3 size: 14 residues. Germline V gives CDR1 MNHEY, CDR2 SMNVEV (reference sequence). The CDR3 loop reads CASSRGNSGNTIYF. The CDR3 DNA sequence: TGTGCCAGCAGCAGGGGCAACTCTGGAAACACCATATATTTT.

The chain couples TRBV6-5 to TRBJ2-1; D gene unclear. Germline V gene lookup returns CDR1 MNHEY and CDR2 SVGAGI. V gave up 2 bases and J gave up 4 bases, with 6 bases separating them. CDR3 length: 13 residues. The CDR3 DNA sequence: TGTGCCAGCAGTTACCAGAGGTACAATGAGCAGTTCTTC. Translated, it gives CASSYQRYNEQFF.

V and J are TRBV2 and TRBJ1-1; D not resolved. This CDR3 comprises 11 residues. From germline, CDR1 is SNHLY and CDR2 FYNNEI. V lost 4 bases and J 11 bases, leaving 11 bases between the germline ends. The CDR3 DNA sequence: TGTGCCAGCAGTGCGGTGGTGGGGGCTTTCTTT. It codes for CASSAVVGAFF.

The chain links TRBV29-1 to TRBJ1-1, with D possibly matching TRBD1 (6 bases). Trimming cost V 2 bases and J 1 base, with 14 bases left between them. Germline CDR1 is SQVTM and CDR2 is ANQGSEA. This CDR3 contains 15 residues. CDR3 region: CSVETQGRGNTEAFF. The DNA for the CDR3 is TGCAGCGTTGAAACACAGGGAAGAGGGAACACTGAAGCTTTCTTT.

The rearrangement joins TRBV4-1 to TRBJ1-2; TRBD1 agrees at 7 bases. This CDR3 comprises 14 residues. The germline CDR1 and CDR2 sequences are MGHRA and YSYEKL. V shed 6 bases and J 0 bases; nucleotides not matched to a gene: 4. The CDR3 sequence: CASRPGTANYGYTF. The CDR3 DNA reads TGCGCCAGCAGGCCAGGGACAGCTAACTATGGCTACACCTTC.

V usage is TRBV6-2 or TRBV6-3 and J usage is TRBJ1-2; no definite D call. The CDR3 extends over 15 amino acids. The V gene lost 2 bases and the J gene lost 4 bases, with 14 bases spanning the gap. Germline lookup yields CDR1 MNHEY and CDR2 SVGEGT. CDR3: CASSYGEGRGYGYTF. CDR3 DNA sequence: TGTGCCAGCAGTTACGGAGAAGGCCGCGGCTATGGCTACACCTTC.

The CDR3 loop is CASSLGALGGRSPLHF. CDR3 nucleotides: TGTGCCAGCAGCTTAGGAGCGTTGGGGGGCAGATCACCCCTCCACTTT. The chain carries TRBV7-9 and TRBJ1-6, with D perhaps TRBD1 (6 bases). There are 16 residues in the CDR3. Germline-derived CDR1 and CDR2 are SEHNR and FQNEAQ (reference sequence). Trimming took off 1 base at V and 10 bases at J, with 17 bases between the two ends.

The chain uses TRBV7-2 and TRBJ1-4; D unclear. This CDR3 has 14 residues. V was pared by 2 bases and J by 10 bases, with 14 bases between. Germline V gene sequence: CDR1 SGHTA, CDR2 FQGNSA. For the CDR3, the DNA is TGTGCCAGCAGCTTAAGGGTCTCATCGCGAAAACTGTTTTTT. It is translated as CASSLRVSSRKLFF. Using reference TRBV7-2 and TRBJ1-4 for the parts outside the CDR3, the full variable domain is GAGVSQSPSNKVTEKGKDVELRCDPISGHTALYWYRQSLGQGLEFLIYFQGNSAPDKSGLPSDRFSAERTGGSVSTLTIQRTQQEDSAVYLCASSLRVSSRKLFFGSGTQLSVL.

This rearrangement joins TRBV3-1 (or the pseudogene TRBV3-2) to TRBJ1-3, with 7 positions matching TRBD1. The germline V gene has CDR1 LGHDT and CDR2 YNNKEL (reference sequence). The CDR3 sequence is 15 residues long. J lost 1 base, V lost 2 bases, and 2 bases had no gene match. As DNA, the CDR3 is TGTGCCAGCAGCCAATACAGGGGATCTGGAAACACCATATATTTT. Its translation: CASSQYRGSGNTIYF.

The rearrangement uses TRBV4-3 and TRBJ2-5; 7 bases are a match to TRBD1. From germline, CDR1 is LGHNA and CDR2 YSLEER. This CDR3 region has 18 residues. J lost 1 base, V lost 0 bases, and 11 bases had no gene match. This CDR3 reads CASSQDWGTASFQETQYF. The CDR3 nucleotides read TGCGCCAGCAGCCAAGATTGGGGGACAGCATCCTTCCAAGAGACCCAGTACTTC.

V and J are TRBV14 and TRBJ2-3, with 7 bases that match TRBD1. V lost 4 bases and J lost 8; bases outside the gene matches: 9. Germline V gene sequence: CDR1 SGHDN, CDR2 FVKESK. The CDR3 sequence is 14 residues long. The DNA for the CDR3 is TGTGCCAGCAGCCCTCGGGACAGAGCCTTTACGCAGTATTTT. It specifies CASSPRDRAFTQYF.

The chain joins TRBV19 to TRBJ1-6; possible D gene TRBD1, 5 bases. CDR3 length: 15 residues. CDR1 and CDR2 from the germline V gene are LNHDA and SQIVND (reference sequence). V lost 5 bases and J lost 5, with 13 bases in between. CDR3 in amino acids: CASSSQGKDNSPLHF. In DNA form, the CDR3 reads TGTGCCAGTAGTTCCCAGGGTAAGGATAATTCACCCCTCCACTTT.

The rearrangement links TRBV11-3 to TRBJ2-7; possible D gene TRBD1, 6 bases. The CDR3 spans 13 residues. The ends were cut back, 0 bases at V and 13 bases at J, with 16 bases in the middle. Germline V gene sequence: CDR1 SGHNT, CDR2 YENEEA. The CDR3 loop is CASSLDQGGRPYF. CDR3 DNA: TGTGCCAGCAGCTTAGATCAAGGGGGTCGGCCTTACTTC.

The chain is built from TRBV10-3 and TRBJ2-5, with 13 bases matching TRBD2. Trimming cost V 8 bases and J 3 bases; bases outside gene matches: 9. Per the germline V gene, CDR1 is ENHRY and CDR2 is SYGVKD. CDR3 length: 16 amino acids. CDR3 loop: CAISLAGGPDKETQYF. DNA for the CDR3: TGTGCCATCTCACTAGCGGGGGGGCCCGACAAAGAGACCCAGTACTTC.

V and J are TRBV5-5 and TRBJ1-1, with D maybe TRBD1 (6 bases). CDR1 is SGHKS, CDR2 YYEKEE, per germline (reference sequence). With 1 base removed from V and 1 base from J, the gap between germline ends came to 11 bases. The CDR3 has 15 amino acids. The CDR3 region is CASSLLGARNTEAFF. The DNA for the CDR3 is TGTGCCAGCAGCTTGTTGGGGGCGCGGAACACTGAAGCTTTCTTT.

This chain links TRBV5-4 with TRBJ1-1; 10 nucleotides match TRBD1. Germline V gives CDR1 SGHNT, CDR2 YYREEE (reference sequence). The length of the CDR3 is 15 residues. Losses at the gene ends were 0 bases for V and 1 base for J; bases not matched to a gene: 0. CDR3 sequence (DNA): TGTGCCAGCAGCTTGGGGGACAGGGGGAACACTGAAGCTTTCTTT. This sequence encodes CASSLGDRGNTEAFF.

The CDR3 region is CASSQDFGQDLYGYTF. Written as DNA, the CDR3 is TGCGCCAGCAGCCAAGATTTCGGTCAGGACCTCTATGGCTACACCTTC. The chain has TRBV4-3 and TRBJ1-2; D is undetermined. Germline loops: CDR1 LGHNA, CDR2 YSLEER. The V end lost 0 bases, the J end lost 4 bases, and 15 bases lay between the germline ends. The CDR3 is made up of 16 amino acids.

The chain couples TRBV25-1 to TRBJ2-2; D is perhaps TRBD1 (5 bases). The ends were cut back, 2 bases at V and 3 bases at J, with 7 bases in the middle. This CDR3 spans 14 amino acids. The V gene's germline CDR1 is MGHDK and CDR2 SYGVNS. The CDR3 region is CASSEGADTGELFF. As DNA, the CDR3 is TGTGCCAGCAGTGAAGGGGCGGACACCGGGGAGCTGTTTTTT.

This chain joins TRBV30 and TRBJ2-5; D ambiguous. The germline CDR1 and CDR2 sequences are GTSNPN and SVGIG (reference sequence). V lost 6 bases and J lost 9, with 14 bases in between. This CDR3 is 11 amino acids long. CDR3 region: CACSGRSAQYF. Written as DNA, the CDR3 is TGTGCCTGTTCAGGCAGGTCGGCCCAGTACTTC.

The V call is TRBV5-1, the J call TRBJ1-4, with D tentatively TRBD1 (6 bases). The CDR3 loop spans 14 amino acids. Deletions cut 0 bases from V and 6 bases from J, with 9 bases between. Germline CDR1 reads SGHRS; CDR2 reads YFSETQ. CDR3 region: CASSLGRGDEKLFF. The CDR3 bases are TGCGCCAGCAGCTTGGGCAGGGGAGATGAAAAACTGTTTTTT. Using reference TRBV5-1 and TRBJ1-4 for the parts outside the CDR3, the full variable domain is KAGVTQTPRYLIKTRGQQVTLSCSPISGHRSVSWYQQTPGQGLQFLFEYFSETQRNKGNFPGRFSGRQFSNSRSEMNVSTLELGDSALYLCASSLGRGDEKLFFGSGTQLSVL.

V is TRBV6-5 and J is TRBJ1-1; TRBD1 is a possible D gene (6 bases). V was clipped by 7 bases and J by 8 bases, with 20 bases between them. The CDR3 is 14 residues long. Per the germline V gene, CDR1 is MNHEY and CDR2 is SVGAGI. The CDR3 DNA reads TGTGCCAGCATCCAGACGGACGGGGGCACCGAAGCTTTCTTT. Translation: CASIQTDGGTEAFF.

This clone occurred once. The J gene is TRBJ1-1, the V gene TRBV30; D may be TRBD1 (6 bases). CDR1 GTSNPN and CDR2 SVGIG come from the germline V gene (reference sequence). Trimming pared 5 bases from V and 2 bases from J, leaving 12 bases between. The CDR3 spans 13 residues. The CDR3 DNA sequence: TGTGCCTGGGCCCTGGACAGTAACACTGAAGCTTTCTTT. Residues: CAWALDSNTEAFF.

The CDR3 DNA follows: TGTGCCAGCAGTTCCGCCTTAGACAGCCTAGAGGTAGCTTTCTTT. Encoded protein: CASSSALDSLEVAFF. The chain is built from TRBV2 and TRBJ1-1; D is possibly TRBD1 (5 bases). Per the germline V gene, CDR1 is SNHLY and CDR2 is FYNNEI. This CDR3 is 15 amino acids long. Trimming removed 5 bases at V and 10 bases at J, with 23 bases between.

The rearrangement uses TRBV5-6 and TRBJ1-6; TRBD1 agrees at 9 bases. The junction had 6 bases not matched to a gene; V was cut back by 4 bases and J by 10 bases. CDR3 length equals 14 residues. CDR1 SGHDT and CDR2 YYEEEE come from the germline V gene. The CDR3 coding sequence is TGTGCCAGCAGCCCCGGACAGGGGAGCTCACCCCTCCACTTT. This sequence encodes CASSPGQGSSPLHF.